The clone carrying this TCR beta chain turned up a few times. The antigen remains unidentified. The data stem from a study of vaccination effects on CD4 cells after COVID-19. Study-level information: Each person got two doses of an mRNA SARS-CoV-2 vaccine, BNT162b2 or mRNA-1273.

Generated by immunoSEQ multiplex PCR, the TCRdb table keeps only in-frame clones and is missing some. Counted here are 45,000 to 60,000 clones, around 80% occurring once; the ten biggest clones make up under 3.5%. CDR3 length equals 13 residues. Germline V gene data show CDR1 as KGHSH and CDR2 as LQKENI. V lost 1 base and J lost 7, with 8 bases in between. Subsequent to ten to eleven days of culture, CD4+ T cells were isolated. J is TRBJ1-5 and V is TRBV18; no clear D. The TCR sequence derives from a human donor who received a COVID-19 vaccine. Specimen: CD4+ T cells from PBMCs cultured without peptide, collected before COVID-19 vaccination. CDR3 amino acids: CASSPQTAQPQHF. The CDR3 nucleotides read TGTGCCAGCTCACCACAGACGGCGCAGCCCCAGCATTTT.